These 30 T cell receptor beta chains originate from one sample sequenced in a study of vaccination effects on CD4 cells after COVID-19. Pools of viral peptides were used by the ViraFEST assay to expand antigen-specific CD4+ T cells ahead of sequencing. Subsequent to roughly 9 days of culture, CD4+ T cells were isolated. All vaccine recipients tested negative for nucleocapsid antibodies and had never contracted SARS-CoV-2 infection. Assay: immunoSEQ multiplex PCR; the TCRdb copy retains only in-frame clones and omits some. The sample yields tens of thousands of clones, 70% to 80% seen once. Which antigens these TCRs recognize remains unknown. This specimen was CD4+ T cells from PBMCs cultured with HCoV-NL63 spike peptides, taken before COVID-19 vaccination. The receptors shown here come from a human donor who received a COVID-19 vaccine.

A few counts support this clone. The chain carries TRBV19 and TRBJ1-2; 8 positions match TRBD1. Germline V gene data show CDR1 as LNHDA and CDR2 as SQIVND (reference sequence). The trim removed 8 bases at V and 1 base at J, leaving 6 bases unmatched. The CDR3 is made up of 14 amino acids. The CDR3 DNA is TGTGCCAGTGGCGGGACAGGACGTAACTATGGCTACACCTTC. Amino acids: CASGGTGRNYGYTF. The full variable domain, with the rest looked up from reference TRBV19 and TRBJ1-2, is DGGITQSPKYLFRKEGQNVTLSCEQNLNHDAMYWYRQDPGQGLRLIYYSQIVNDFQKGDIAEGYSVSREKKESFPLTVTSAQKNPTAFYLCASGGTGRNYGYTFGSGTRLTVV.

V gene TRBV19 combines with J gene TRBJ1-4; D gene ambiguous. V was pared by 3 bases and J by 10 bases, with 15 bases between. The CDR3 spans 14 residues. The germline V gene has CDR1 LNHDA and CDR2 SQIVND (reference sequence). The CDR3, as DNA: TGTGCCAGTAGTATTGGATCCCGCGGAGTAAAACTGTTTTTT. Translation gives CASSIGSRGVKLFF.

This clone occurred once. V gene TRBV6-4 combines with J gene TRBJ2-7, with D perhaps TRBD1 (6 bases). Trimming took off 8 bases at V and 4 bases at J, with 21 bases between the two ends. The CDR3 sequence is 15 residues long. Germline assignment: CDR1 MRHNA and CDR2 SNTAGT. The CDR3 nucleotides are TGTGCCAGCGGAAGATTCAACAGGGCTGGTTACGAGCAGTACGTC. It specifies CASGRFNRAGYEQYV.

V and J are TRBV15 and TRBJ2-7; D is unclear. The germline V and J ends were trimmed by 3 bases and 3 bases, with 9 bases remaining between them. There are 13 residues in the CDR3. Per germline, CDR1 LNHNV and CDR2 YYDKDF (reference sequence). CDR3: CATSSGGIYEQYV. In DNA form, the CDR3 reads TGTGCCACCAGCAGTGGTGGAATCTACGAGCAGTACGTC.

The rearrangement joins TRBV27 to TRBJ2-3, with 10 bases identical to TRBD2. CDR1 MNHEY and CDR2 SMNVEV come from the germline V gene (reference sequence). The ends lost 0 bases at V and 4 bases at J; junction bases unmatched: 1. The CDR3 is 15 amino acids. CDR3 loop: CASSLSAGGPDTQYF. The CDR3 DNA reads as TGTGCCAGCAGTTTATCAGCGGGGGGGCCAGATACGCAGTATTTT.

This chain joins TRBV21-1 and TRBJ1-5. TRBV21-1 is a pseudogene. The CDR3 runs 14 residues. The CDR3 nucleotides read TGTGCCAGCAGATCCGGGGCCGGCAATCAGCCCCAGCATTTT. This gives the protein CASRSGAGNQPQHF.

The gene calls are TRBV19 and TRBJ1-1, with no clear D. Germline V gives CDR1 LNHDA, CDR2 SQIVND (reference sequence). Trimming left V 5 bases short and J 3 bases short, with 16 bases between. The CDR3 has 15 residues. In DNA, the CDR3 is TGTGCCAGTAGTCCAAAAAAATTATGGGACACTGAAGCTTTCTTT. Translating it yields CASSPKKLWDTEAFF.

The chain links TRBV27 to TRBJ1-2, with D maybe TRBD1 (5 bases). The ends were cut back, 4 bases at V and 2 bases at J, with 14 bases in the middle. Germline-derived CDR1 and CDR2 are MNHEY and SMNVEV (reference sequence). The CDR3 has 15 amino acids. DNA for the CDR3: TGTGCCAGCAGTTCCTCCGGGACGGGAAACTATGGCTACACCTTC. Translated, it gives CASSSSGTGNYGYTF.

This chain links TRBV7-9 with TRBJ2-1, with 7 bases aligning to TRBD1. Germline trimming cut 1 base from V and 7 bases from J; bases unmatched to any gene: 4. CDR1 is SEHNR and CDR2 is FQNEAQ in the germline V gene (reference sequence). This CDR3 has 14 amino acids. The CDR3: CASSLVQGRNEQFF. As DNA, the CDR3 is TGTGCCAGCAGCTTAGTACAGGGGAGAAATGAGCAGTTCTTC.

The CDR3 sequence is CASSYSGSGETQYF. CDR3 in DNA: TGTGCCAGCAGTTACTCGGGGAGCGGAGAGACCCAGTACTTC. This rearrangement joins TRBV6-6 to TRBJ2-5; TRBD2 might be the D (5 bases). V gave up 0 bases and J gave up 4 bases, with 9 bases separating them. Per germline, CDR1 MNHNY and CDR2 SVGAGI (reference sequence). The CDR3 loop spans 14 amino acids.

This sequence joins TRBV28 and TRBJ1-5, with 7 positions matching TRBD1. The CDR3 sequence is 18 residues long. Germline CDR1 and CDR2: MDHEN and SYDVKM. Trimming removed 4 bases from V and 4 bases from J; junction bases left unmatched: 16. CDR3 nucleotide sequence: TGTGCCAGCAGTTCTTATCCGGGCACAGGGGTCGGGAATCAGCCCCAGCATTTT. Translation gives CASSSYPGTGVGNQPQHF.

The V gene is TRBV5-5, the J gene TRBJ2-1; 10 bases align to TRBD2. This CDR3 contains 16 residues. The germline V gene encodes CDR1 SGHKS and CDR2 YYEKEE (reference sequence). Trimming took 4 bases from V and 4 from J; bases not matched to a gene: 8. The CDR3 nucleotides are TGTGCCAGCAGCCCCGGGGGAGCGGGGGGGTACAATGAGCAGTTCTTC. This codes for CASSPGGAGGYNEQFF.

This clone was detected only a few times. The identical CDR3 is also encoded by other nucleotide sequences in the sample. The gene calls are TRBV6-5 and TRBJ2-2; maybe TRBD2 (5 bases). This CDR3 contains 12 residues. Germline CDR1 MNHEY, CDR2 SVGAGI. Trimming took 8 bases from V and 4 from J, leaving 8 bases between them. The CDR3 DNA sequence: TGTGCCAGCCGCCGGGGCACCGGGGAGCTGTTTTTT. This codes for CASRRGTGELFF.

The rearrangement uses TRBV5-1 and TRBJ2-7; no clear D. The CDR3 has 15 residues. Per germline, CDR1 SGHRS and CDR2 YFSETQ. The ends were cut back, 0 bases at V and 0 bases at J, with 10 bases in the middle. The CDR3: CASSLGPESSYEQYV. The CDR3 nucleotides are TGCGCCAGCAGCTTGGGGCCAGAGAGCTCCTACGAGCAGTACGTC.

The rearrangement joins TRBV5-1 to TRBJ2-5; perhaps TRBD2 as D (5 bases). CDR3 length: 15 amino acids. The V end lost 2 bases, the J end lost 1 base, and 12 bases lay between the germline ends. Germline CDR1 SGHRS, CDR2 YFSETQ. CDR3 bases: TGCGCCAGCAGCTTATTTGGGGAGTTCCAAGAGACCCAGTACTTC. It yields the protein CASSLFGEFQETQYF.

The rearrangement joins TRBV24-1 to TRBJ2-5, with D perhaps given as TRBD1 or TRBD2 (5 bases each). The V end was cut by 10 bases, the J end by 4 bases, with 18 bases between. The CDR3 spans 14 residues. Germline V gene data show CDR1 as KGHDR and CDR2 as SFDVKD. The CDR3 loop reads CATTGPNEGETQYF. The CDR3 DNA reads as TGTGCCACTACGGGGCCGAACGAAGGAGAGACCCAGTACTTC.

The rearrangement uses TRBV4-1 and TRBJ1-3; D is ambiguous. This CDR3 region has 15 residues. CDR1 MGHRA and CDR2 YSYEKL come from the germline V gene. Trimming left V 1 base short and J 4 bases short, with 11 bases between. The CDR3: CASSQGRGSGNTIYF. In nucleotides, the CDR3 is TGCGCCAGCAGCCAAGGACGCGGGTCGGGAAACACCATATATTTT.

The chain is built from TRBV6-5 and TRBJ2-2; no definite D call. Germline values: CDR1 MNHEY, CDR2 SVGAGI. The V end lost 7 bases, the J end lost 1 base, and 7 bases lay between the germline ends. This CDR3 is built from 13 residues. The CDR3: CASNHGNTGELFF. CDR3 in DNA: TGTGCCAGCAACCACGGGAACACCGGGGAGCTGTTTTTT.

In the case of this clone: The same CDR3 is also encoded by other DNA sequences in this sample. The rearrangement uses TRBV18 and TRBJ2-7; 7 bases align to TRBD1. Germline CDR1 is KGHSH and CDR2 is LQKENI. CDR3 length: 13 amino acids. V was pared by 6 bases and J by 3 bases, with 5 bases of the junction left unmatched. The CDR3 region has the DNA TGTGCCAGCTCTCCGGGACAGAACTACGAGCAGTACGTC. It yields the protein CASSPGQNYEQYV.

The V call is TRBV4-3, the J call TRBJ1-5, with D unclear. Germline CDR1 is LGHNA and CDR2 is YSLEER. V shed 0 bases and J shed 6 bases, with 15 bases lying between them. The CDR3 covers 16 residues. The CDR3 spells CASSQDLTWQVQPQHF. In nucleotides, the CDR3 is TGCGCCAGCAGCCAAGATTTAACGTGGCAAGTTCAGCCCCAGCATTTT.

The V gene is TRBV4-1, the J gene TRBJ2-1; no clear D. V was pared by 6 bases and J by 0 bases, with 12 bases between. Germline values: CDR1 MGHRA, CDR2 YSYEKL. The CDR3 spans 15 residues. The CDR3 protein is CASRSQASSYNEQFF. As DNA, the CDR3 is TGCGCCAGCAGGAGCCAAGCCAGCTCCTACAATGAGCAGTTCTTC.

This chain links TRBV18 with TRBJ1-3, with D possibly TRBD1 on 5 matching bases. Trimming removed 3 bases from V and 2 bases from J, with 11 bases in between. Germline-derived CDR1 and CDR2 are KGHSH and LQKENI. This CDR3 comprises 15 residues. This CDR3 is CASSPMGLPGNTIYF. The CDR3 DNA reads TGTGCCAGCTCACCGATGGGGCTCCCTGGAAACACCATATATTTT.

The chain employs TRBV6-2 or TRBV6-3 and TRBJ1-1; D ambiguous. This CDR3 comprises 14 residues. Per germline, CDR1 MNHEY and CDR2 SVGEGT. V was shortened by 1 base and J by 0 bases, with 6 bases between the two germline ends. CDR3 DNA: TGTGCCAGCAGTTACTTATCACTGAACACTGAAGCTTTCTTT. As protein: CASSYLSLNTEAFF.

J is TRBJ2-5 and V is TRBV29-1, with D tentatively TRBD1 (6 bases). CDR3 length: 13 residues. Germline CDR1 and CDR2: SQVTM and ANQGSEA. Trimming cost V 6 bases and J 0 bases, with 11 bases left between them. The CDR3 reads CSVVGAYQETQYF. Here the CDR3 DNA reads TGCAGCGTCGTGGGGGCGTACCAAGAGACCCAGTACTTC.

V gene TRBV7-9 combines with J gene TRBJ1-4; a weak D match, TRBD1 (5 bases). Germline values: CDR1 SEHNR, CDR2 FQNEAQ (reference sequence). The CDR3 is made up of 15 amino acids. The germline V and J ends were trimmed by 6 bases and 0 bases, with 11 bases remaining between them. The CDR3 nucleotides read TGTGCCAGCAGTCAAGGGGCTTCAACTAATGAAAAACTGTTTTTT. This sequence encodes CASSQGASTNEKLFF.

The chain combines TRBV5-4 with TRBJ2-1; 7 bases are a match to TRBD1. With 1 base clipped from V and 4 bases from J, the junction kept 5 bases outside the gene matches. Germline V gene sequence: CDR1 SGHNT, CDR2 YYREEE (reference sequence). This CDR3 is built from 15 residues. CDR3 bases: TGTGCCAGCAGCTTGCCAGGGGGTTTATACAATGAGCAGTTCTTC. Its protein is CASSLPGGLYNEQFF.

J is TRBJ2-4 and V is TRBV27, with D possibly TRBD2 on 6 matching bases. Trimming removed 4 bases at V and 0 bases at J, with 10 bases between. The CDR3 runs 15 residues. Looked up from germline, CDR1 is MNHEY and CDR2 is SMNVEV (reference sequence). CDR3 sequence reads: CASSSPGLAKNIQYF. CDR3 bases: TGTGCCAGCAGTTCGCCGGGACTAGCCAAAAACATTCAGTACTTC.

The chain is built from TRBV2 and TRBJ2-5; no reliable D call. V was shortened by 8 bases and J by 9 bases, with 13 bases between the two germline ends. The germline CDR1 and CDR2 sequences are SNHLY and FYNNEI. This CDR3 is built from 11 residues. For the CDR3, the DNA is TGTGCCAGCGGGCGCACGGCGGCCCAGTACTTC. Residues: CASGRTAAQYF.

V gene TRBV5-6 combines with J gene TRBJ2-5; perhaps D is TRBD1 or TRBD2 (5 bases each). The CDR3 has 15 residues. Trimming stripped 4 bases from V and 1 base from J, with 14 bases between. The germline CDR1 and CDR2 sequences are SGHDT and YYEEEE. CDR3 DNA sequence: TGTGCCAGCAGCGAAGGGACGGGAAGCCAAGAGACCCAGTACTTC. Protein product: CASSEGTGSQETQYF.

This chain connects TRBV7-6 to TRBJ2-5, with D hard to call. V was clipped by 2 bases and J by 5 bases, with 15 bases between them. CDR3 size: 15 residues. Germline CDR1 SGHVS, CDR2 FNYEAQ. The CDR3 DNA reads TGTGCCAGCAGCTTAATCGGCCCGCCCGGGGAGACCCAGTACTTC. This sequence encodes CASSLIGPPGETQYF.